The next 3 T cell receptor beta chains were all read from a single sample in a study of cytomegalovirus exposure and HLA in healthy donors. Primers for the PCR totalled 60 Vbeta and 13 Jbeta. The table came from immunoSEQ multiplex PCR; TCRdb's copy has only in-frame clones and leaves some out. The sample holds around 210,000 clones. The sequencing input was PBMCs. The receptors derive from a girl aged 2 to 9 in good health and CMV-seropositive.

V and J are TRBV5-6 and TRBJ1-4; 7 positions agree with TRBD1. CDR1 and CDR2 from the germline V gene are SGHDT and YYEEEE. The CDR3 loop spans 14 amino acids. Trimming took 0 bases from V and 5 from J; bases not matched to a gene: 1. The CDR3 loop reads CASSLGQGNEKLFF. The CDR3 region has the DNA TGTGCCAGCAGCTTGGGACAGGGAAATGAAAAACTGTTTTTT.

This sequence joins TRBV19 and TRBJ1-6; 7 bases are shared with TRBD1. The V and J ends lost 3 bases and 10 bases, in that order; junction bases with no gene match: 9. The germline V gene encodes CDR1 LNHDA and CDR2 SQIVND (reference sequence). This CDR3 has 15 residues. CDR3 protein: CASSIGGGARSPLHF. The CDR3, as DNA: TGTGCCAGTAGTATTGGAGGGGGCGCTCGGTCACCCCTCCACTTT.

This rearrangement joins TRBV5-1 to TRBJ2-5; possible D gene TRBD2, 5 bases. Germline CDR1 is SGHRS and CDR2 is YFSETQ. The CDR3 sequence is 14 residues long. Trimming shortened V by 6 bases and J by 5 bases, and 17 bases separated the two germline ends. This CDR3 reads CASTRRAVAETQYF. The CDR3 DNA sequence: TGCGCCAGCACCCGGCGGGCGGTGGCCGAGACCCAGTACTTC. Combining the CDR3 with reference TRBV5-1 and TRBJ2-5 gives the whole variable domain KAGVTQTPRYLIKTRGQQVTLSCSPISGHRSVSWYQQTPGQGLQFLFEYFSETQRNKGNFPGRFSGRQFSNSRSEMNVSTLELGDSALYLCASTRRAVAETQYFGPGTRLLVL.